Included here is one TCR beta chain sequence, with context. This specimen belongs to a study of blood T cell repertoires in COVID-19. V was clipped by 6 bases and J by 7 bases; unmatched bases: 8. This CDR3 is built from 15 residues. Germline CDR1 is LGHDT and CDR2 is YNNKEL (reference sequence). Repertoires were generated with immunoSEQ multiplex PCR, while TCRdb's copy carries only in-frame clones and drops some. The sample lists around 170,000 clones, roughly 86% occurring once. The source of this sequence is a woman under 40 with active or convalescent COVID-19. The sequenced material came from peripheral blood. The chain employs TRBV3-1 (or the pseudogene TRBV3-2) and TRBJ1-6; 8 bases line up with TRBD1. The DNA for the CDR3 is TGTGCCAGCAGAACCAGGGGGCGCGGGAATTCACCCCTCCACTTT. Encoded protein: CASRTRGRGNSPLHF.